This is a list of T cell receptor beta chains from one sample in a study of T cell changes during pregnancy in multiple sclerosis. TCRdb's table, derived via immunoSEQ multiplex PCR, lists solely in-frame clones and lacks some. This table holds about 110,000 clones, about 94% found once. Sequenced material: peripheral blood, taken in the third trimester of pregnancy. Every receptor here comes from a female donor with multiple sclerosis, enrolled in a pregnancy study. Both conserved end residues are part of each CDR3. Fields, in order: V gene, J gene, clone size, D gene, CDR3 protein, CDR3 DNA. A D gene is named only where the DNA matches it firmly. Only some rows state a clone size, as once, few, many or a class for expanded clones.

>TRBV4-1|TRBJ2-3|.|TRBD2
CASSEGSSGGRLSTDTQYF
TGCGCCAGCAGCGAAGGGAGTAGCGGGGGCCGACTTAGCACAGATACGCAGTATTTT
>TRBV6-1|TRBJ2-5|.|TRBD2
CASSVTSGRANIETQYF
TGTGCCAGCAGTGTGACTAGCGGGAGGGCCAATATAGAGACCCAGTACTTC
>TRBV27|TRBJ2-7|.|TRBD1
CASSLGQGGNEQYF
TGTGCCAGCAGTTTGGGACAGGGTGGGAACGAGCAGTACTTC
>TRBV20-1|TRBJ1-1|.|.
CSARETASAFF
TGCAGTGCTAGAGAGACAGCCTCGGCTTTCTTT
>TRBV28|TRBJ2-5|.|TRBD1
CASSSGTARTQYF
TGTGCCAGCAGTTCCGGGACAGCTAGGACCCAGTACTTC
>TRBV7-3|TRBJ2-1|.|TRBD2
CASSLGGGTYNEQFF
TGTGCCAGCAGCTTAGGCGGGGGGACCTACAATGAGCAGTTCTTC
>TRBV7-3|TRBJ1-1|once|TRBD1
CASSKTRTGVSTEAFF
TGTGCCAGCAGCAAAACCCGGACAGGGGTAAGCACTGAAGCTTTCTTT
>TRBV18|TRBJ1-1|.|.
CASVAGAANTEAFF
TGTGCCAGCGTGGCAGGGGCGGCGAACACTGAAGCTTTCTTT
>TRBV28|TRBJ1-4|.|.
CASSSTDRGDEKLFF
TGTGCCAGCAGTTCAACGGACCGCGGGGATGAAAAACTGTTTTTT
>TRBV18|TRBJ1-1|.|.
CASSPETYTEAFF
TGTGCCAGCTCACCCGAGACTTACACTGAAGCTTTCTTT
>TRBV13|TRBJ2-7|.|TRBD1
CASRLSGQASYEQYF
TGTGCCAGCAGATTATCGGGACAGGCCTCCTACGAGCAGTACTTC
>TRBV19|TRBJ1-1|.|TRBD1
CASSAPTGGTEAFF
TGTGCCAGTAGTGCCCCGACAGGGGGCACTGAAGCTTTCTTT
>TRBV30|TRBJ2-1|.|.
CAWRLVGQGFFNEQFF
TGTGCCTGGAGATTGGTGGGCCAGGGATTTTTTAATGAGCAGTTCTTC
>TRBV5-4|TRBJ2-1|.|TRBD2
CASSPRKSGGYNEQFF
TGTGCCAGCAGCCCGCGAAAAAGCGGGGGGTACAATGAGCAGTTCTTC
>TRBV15|TRBJ1-5|.|.
CATSSQLNQPQHF
TGTGCCACCAGCTCACAGCTAAATCAGCCCCAGCATTTT
>TRBV5-1|TRBJ1-2|.|.
CASVNEPRSYGYTF
TGCGCCAGCGTTAACGAGCCCCGATCATATGGCTACACCTTC
>TRBV27|TRBJ2-2|.|TRBD2
CASNGRVGTGELFF
TGTGCCAGTAACGGGAGGGTCGGCACCGGGGAGCTGTTTTTT
>TRBV7-9|TRBJ1-2|.|.
CASSPLTETRVYGYTF
TGTGCCAGCAGCCCCTTGACCGAAACCAGGGTCTATGGCTACACCTTC
>TRBV27|TRBJ1-5|.|.
CASSFPDQPQHF
TGTGCCAGCAGTTTCCCAGATCAGCCCCAGCATTTT
>TRBV7-9|TRBJ2-3|.|.
CASSSTSASSTDTQYF
TGTGCCAGCAGCTCAACCTCAGCTAGCAGCACAGATACGCAGTATTTT
>TRBV19|TRBJ1-1|.|TRBD1
CASSMQAGTGGNTEAFF
TGTGCCAGTAGTATGCAGGCCGGGACAGGGGGGAATACTGAAGCTTTCTTT
>TRBV11-2|TRBJ1-2|once|TRBD1
CASSLETGKSLSGYTF
TGTGCCAGCAGCTTAGAGACAGGGAAGTCACTAAGTGGCTACACCTTC
>TRBV28|TRBJ2-2|.|.
CASSFRLFNTGELFF
TGTGCCAGCAGTTTTAGACTGTTCAACACCGGGGAGCTGTTTTTT
>TRBV2|TRBJ1-5|.|TRBD1
CASSEFSGGSSNQPQHF
TGTGCCAGCAGTGAGTTTTCAGGGGGCAGCAGCAATCAGCCCCAGCATTTT
>TRBV29-1|TRBJ1-2|.|TRBD1
CSVETFRGQRDGYTF
TGCAGCGTTGAAACTTTCAGGGGGCAAAGGGATGGCTACACCTTC
>TRBV10-3|TRBJ2-2|.|TRBD1
CAIRRTGETGELFF
TGTGCCATCAGGAGGACAGGGGAGACCGGGGAGCTGTTTTTT
>TRBV6-4|TRBJ2-1|.|.
CASSVSGNHNEQFF
TGTGCCAGCAGTGTGTCGGGGAATCACAATGAGCAGTTCTTC
>TRBV2|TRBJ1-2|.|.
CASSAPTGIDYGYTF
TGTGCCAGCAGTGCCCCAACAGGGATTGACTATGGCTACACCTTC
>TRBV15|TRBJ2-5|few|TRBD2
CATSQLAVQETQYF
TGTGCCACCAGCCAACTAGCGGTCCAAGAGACCCAGTACTTC
>TRBV2|TRBJ1-4|.|TRBD1
CASSTFGQATNEKLFF
TGTGCCAGCAGTACCTTTGGACAGGCAACTAATGAAAAACTGTTTTTT
>TRBV6-1|TRBJ2-7|once|TRBD1
CASGRGQGGYEQYF
TGTGCCAGCGGAAGGGGACAGGGGGGCTACGAGCAGTACTTC
>TRBV30|TRBJ2-3|.|.
CAWSVRLGASRGFDTQYF
TGTGCCTGGAGTGTAAGGTTGGGGGCTAGCCGGGGTTTTGATACGCAGTATTTT
>TRBV7-3|TRBJ2-2|.|.
CASSLEAADTGELFF
TGTGCCAGCAGCTTAGAGGCCGCGGACACCGGGGAGCTGTTTTTT
>TRBV25-1|TRBJ2-1|.|.
CASSEWGSDNEQFF
TGTGCCAGCAGCGAATGGGGCAGCGACAATGAGCAGTTCTTC
>TRBV19|TRBJ1-3|few|.
CASSTAGPSGNTIYF
TGTGCCAGTAGTACCGCGGGACCTTCTGGAAACACCATATATTTT
>TRBV27|TRBJ2-7|.|TRBD1
CASSPGQFYEQYF
TGTGCCAGCAGCCCGGGACAGTTTTACGAGCAGTACTTC
>TRBV2|TRBJ2-2|.|TRBD1
CASSEPGGGNTGELFF
TGTGCCAGCAGTGAACCAGGGGGTGGGAACACCGGGGAGCTGTTTTTT
>TRBV5-4|TRBJ1-2|.|TRBD1
CASSWTGRDYGYTF
TGTGCCAGCAGCTGGACAGGGAGGGACTATGGCTACACCTTC
>TRBV5-6|TRBJ2-7|.|TRBD1
CASSYFTGTGDYEQYF
TGTGCCAGCAGCTACTTCACCGGGACAGGGGACTACGAGCAGTACTTC
>TRBV6-1|TRBJ1-6|.|.
CASSERAWNSPLHF
TGTGCCAGCAGCGAGAGGGCTTGGAATTCACCCCTCCACTTT